What follows is one TCR beta chain and its context. The sample comes from a study of CD8 T cells in Susac syndrome. From blood CD8+ and CD4+ T cells, the TCR beta chain was sequenced. Treatment-naive patients with stable or active relapsing-remitting disease were the multiple sclerosis controls. Negative isolation yielded the CD8+ and CD4+ T cells, while FACS enriched the TEMRA cells. About 0.45 to 1 ug RNA was reverse transcribed with random hexamers. TCRdb reprocessed the immunoSEQ multiplex PCR reads via MiXCR and lists one record per CDR3 protein. The table shows 190,000 or so distinct CDR3 sequences, with roughly 96% occurring only once. Per germline, CDR1 DFQATT and CDR2 SNEGSKA (reference sequence). The CDR3 is made up of 12 amino acids. Deletions cut 6 bases from V and 4 bases from J, with 10 bases between.

The sequencing sample was made of CD4+ T cells from PBMCs. This rearrangement joins TRBV20-1 to TRBJ2-1; D possibly corresponds to TRBD1 (5 bases). The TCR was taken from a human donor with multiple sclerosis. The CDR3 loop is CSAREQYNEQFF. CDR3 DNA sequence: TGCAGTGCCAGGGAACAGTACAATGAGCAGTTCTTC.